Following are 25 T cell receptor beta chains from one sample sequenced in a study of blood T cell repertoires in COVID-19. Generated by immunoSEQ multiplex PCR, the TCRdb table keeps only in-frame clones and is missing some. Counted here are roughly 100,000 clones, under 80% occurring once; the ten biggest clones make up just under 20%. Material: peripheral blood. These receptor sequences come from a woman aged 65 to 85 with acute or convalescent COVID-19.

The chain recombines TRBV11-3 with TRBJ2-5; 9 positions agree with TRBD2. Germline V gene sequence: CDR1 SGHNT, CDR2 YENEEA. Trimming removed 5 bases from V and 4 bases from J; junction bases left unmatched: 8. The CDR3 totals 15 residues. The DNA for the CDR3 is TGTGCCAGCAGCCCCGGGACTAGCATGCGAGAGACCCAGTACTTC. It translates to CASSPGTSMRETQYF.

The chain uses TRBV29-1 and TRBJ1-1, with D perhaps TRBD1 (6 bases). The germline V gene encodes CDR1 SQVTM and CDR2 ANQGSEA. The V gene lost 4 bases and the J gene lost 0 bases, with 12 bases spanning the gap. The CDR3 consists of 14 residues. The CDR3 DNA follows: TGCAGCGTTGGGGGGCAGGGGTTGAACACTGAAGCTTTCTTT. Encoded protein: CSVGGQGLNTEAFF.

The chain recombines TRBV15 with TRBJ2-5; D not resolved. The length of the CDR3 is 12 residues. V gave up 1 base and J gave up 4 bases, with 4 bases separating them. Germline CDR1 LNHNV, CDR2 YYDKDF (reference sequence). The CDR3 loop is CATSRGRETQYF. CDR3 in DNA: TGTGCCACCAGCAGAGGTCGAGAGACCCAGTACTTC.

V gene TRBV4-2 combines with J gene TRBJ1-2; D remains unclear. The CDR3 spans 15 residues. V was shortened by 0 bases and J by 4 bases, with 12 bases between the two germline ends. Germline CDR1 and CDR2: LGHNA and YNFKEQ. CDR3 sequence reads: CASSQDGEGGYGYTF. The CDR3 region has the DNA TGTGCCAGCAGCCAAGATGGGGAGGGTGGCTATGGCTACACCTTC.

The chain carries TRBV27 and TRBJ1-1; D is uncertain. The CDR3 runs to 17 residues. With 8 bases removed from V and 0 bases from J, the gap between germline ends came to 22 bases. Germline CDR1 and CDR2: MNHEY and SMNVEV (reference sequence). CDR3 nucleotides: TGTGCCAGCCTTAAGAGGTACGGAATTAGGATGAACACTGAAGCTTTCTTT. It encodes CASLKRYGIRMNTEAFF.

This chain links TRBV18 with TRBJ1-1; a weak D match, TRBD1 (6 bases). Between the trimmed V and J ends, which lost 2 bases and 1 base, there was a span of 20 bases. Germline CDR1 reads KGHSH; CDR2 reads LQKENI. The CDR3 consists of 18 residues. The CDR3 DNA follows: TGTGCCAGCTCACCAACGAATACCCGGGACATAGCGAACACTGAAGCTTTCTTT. Translated: CASSPTNTRDIANTEAFF.

The J gene is TRBJ2-7, the V gene TRBV3-1 (or the pseudogene TRBV3-2), with 7 nucleotides matching TRBD1. Trimming at V came to 1 base and at J to 1 base, leaving 4 bases not matched to a gene. Germline V gene data show CDR1 as LGHDT and CDR2 as YNNKEL (reference sequence). The CDR3 is 15 residues long. In DNA form, the CDR3 reads TGTGCCAGCAGCCAAGGTTGGGACAGTTCCTACGAGCAGTACTTC. Protein sequence: CASSQGWDSSYEQYF.

The chain uses TRBV20-1 and TRBJ2-1, with 7 bases that match TRBD2. This CDR3 comprises 17 residues. From germline, CDR1 is DFQATT and CDR2 SNEGSKA (reference sequence). V lost 3 bases to trimming and J lost 4 bases; unmatched junction nucleotides: 15. CDR3 sequence (DNA): TGCAGTGCTAGTTCCCCCCGCGTCGCGGGGGTATACAATGAGCAGTTCTTC. Translating gives CSASSPRVAGVYNEQFF.

The CDR3 sequence: CASSQTPGNTIYF. CDR3 nucleotide sequence: TGTGCCAGCAGTCAGACACCAGGAAACACCATATATTTT. This chain connects TRBV5-5 to TRBJ1-3; D uncertain. Trimming shortened V by 5 bases and J by 4 bases, and 10 bases separated the two germline ends. Germline CDR1 and CDR2: SGHKS and YYEKEE (reference sequence). The CDR3 is 13 residues long.

This chain links TRBV5-1 with TRBJ1-2; D possibly corresponds to TRBD1 (6 bases). This CDR3 contains 15 residues. Per germline, CDR1 SGHRS and CDR2 YFSETQ. V was trimmed by 3 bases and J by 7 bases, leaving 19 bases between them. The chain's CDR3 is CASSSGTTMSRGYTF. The CDR3 nucleotides read TGCGCCAGCAGCTCTGGGACAACCATGAGCCGTGGCTACACCTTC.

With regard to this clone: The likely explanation is a read error, given a far larger clone one base away. Other DNA sequences in this sample translate to the same CDR3. V is TRBV5-1 and J is TRBJ2-7; 8 positions agree with TRBD2. This CDR3 comprises 16 residues. V dropped 10 bases and J dropped 8; count of bases not matched to a gene: 23. Germline V gene data show CDR1 as SGHRS and CDR2 as YFSETQ. CDR3 in amino acids: CARLSRRGGRGGQQYF. The CDR3 DNA follows: TGCGCCCGCTTGAGCCGTCGGGGGGGCCGGGGGGGGCAGCAGTACTTC.

V and J are TRBV11-3 and TRBJ2-1, with a tentative D call TRBD2 (6 bases). CDR1 and CDR2 (germline): SGHNT, YENEEA. With 3 bases removed from V and 4 bases from J, the gap between germline ends came to 7 bases. The CDR3 totals 13 residues. CDR3: CASSLGLYNEQFF. DNA for the CDR3: TGTGCCAGCAGCTTGGGACTTTACAATGAGCAGTTCTTC.

J is TRBJ1-4 and V is TRBV10-2, with D perhaps matching TRBD1 (5 bases). The CDR3 sequence is 15 residues long. Trimming removed 0 bases from V and 7 bases from J, with 12 bases in between. Per germline, CDR1 WSHSY and CDR2 SAAADI. CDR3 loop: CASSESRGGREKLFF. CDR3 DNA: TGCGCCAGCAGTGAGTCGAGGGGAGGGCGTGAAAAACTGTTTTTT.

The chain recombines TRBV6-6 with TRBJ1-1, with a possible D match to TRBD1 (5 bases). Germline V gene sequence: CDR1 MNHNY, CDR2 SVGAGI (reference sequence). With 5 bases removed from V and 1 base from J, the gap between germline ends came to 14 bases. The CDR3 totals 15 residues. CDR3 region: CASSPFRVENTEAFF. Written as DNA, the CDR3 is TGTGCCAGCAGTCCTTTCAGGGTGGAGAACACTGAAGCTTTCTTT.

The CDR3 bases are TGTGCCTGGATTAGTCAAGGCGGAACTAATGAAAAACTGTTTTTT. It specifies CAWISQGGTNEKLFF. The chain is built from TRBV30 and TRBJ1-4; the D is unclear. V lost 4 bases to trimming and J lost 1 base, with 13 bases between them. Germline V gene sequence: CDR1 GTSNPN, CDR2 SVGIG (reference sequence). The CDR3 runs 15 residues.

The CDR3 nucleotides read TGTGCCAGCAGCTTACAGGGTCAGGCTTCCAACACCGGGGAGCTGTTTTTT. Its protein is CASSLQGQASNTGELFF. The chain joins TRBV7-2 to TRBJ2-2, with D possibly being TRBD1 (5 bases). Per the germline V gene, CDR1 is SGHTA and CDR2 is FQGNSA. The CDR3 spans 17 residues. Trimming pared 2 bases from V and 2 bases from J, leaving 15 bases between.

J is TRBJ2-5 and V is TRBV5-1; TRBD2 matches at 10 bases. Trimming at V came to 6 bases and at J to 4 bases, leaving 6 bases not matched to a gene. The germline V gene encodes CDR1 SGHRS and CDR2 YFSETQ. CDR3 length equals 14 residues. The DNA for the CDR3 is TGCGCCAGCAATGAGCGGGGGGGCCGAGAGACCCAGTACTTC. Amino acid sequence: CASNERGGRETQYF.

This sequence joins TRBV5-6 and TRBJ1-3; TRBD1 is a possible D gene (6 bases). Germline V CDR1 and CDR2: SGHDT, YYEEEE. The CDR3 totals 13 residues. V was pared by 4 bases and J by 4 bases, with 9 bases between. CDR3 sequence reads: CASSRQGGNTIYF. In DNA form, the CDR3 reads TGTGCCAGCAGCCGGCAGGGGGGAAACACCATATATTTT. Supplemented by reference TRBV5-6 and TRBJ1-3, the full variable domain reads DAGVTQSPTHLIKTRGQQVTLRCSPKSGHDTVSWYQQALGQGPQFIFQYYEEEERQRGNFPDRFSGHQFPNYSSELNVNALLLGDSALYLCASSRQGGNTIYFGEGSWLTVV.

V gene TRBV7-6 combines with J gene TRBJ2-3, with D tentatively TRBD1 (5 bases). The CDR3 covers 13 residues. Trimming pared 10 bases from V and 8 bases from J, leaving 19 bases between. The germline V gene encodes CDR1 SGHVS and CDR2 FNYEAQ. The chain's CDR3 is CATSSPTQGTQYF. Written as DNA, the CDR3 is TGTGCCACCTCATCTCCTACCCAGGGTACGCAGTATTTT.

The chain joins TRBV9 to TRBJ2-5, with 9 nucleotides matching TRBD1. CDR1 is SGDLS, CDR2 YYNGEE, per germline. This CDR3 region has 16 residues. Unmatched junction bases numbered 7, after V lost 0 bases and J lost 4 bases. The CDR3 DNA sequence: TGTGCCAGCAGCGTAGCCTTCGGACAGGGGTTAGAGACCCAGTACTTC. It specifies CASSVAFGQGLETQYF.

This clone was seen just once. The chain joins TRBV5-1 to TRBJ1-1; D gene ambiguous. The CDR3 runs to 14 residues. Germline V lookup: CDR1 SGHRS, CDR2 YFSETQ. Trimming stripped 0 bases from V and 3 bases from J, with 9 bases between. CDR3 amino acids: CASSLASVDTEAFF. For the CDR3, the DNA is TGCGCCAGCAGCTTGGCCTCCGTCGACACTGAAGCTTTCTTT.

The chain combines TRBV6-4 with TRBJ1-2; TRBD1 agrees at 7 bases. CDR1 and CDR2 from the germline V gene are MRHNA and SNTAGT. This CDR3 comprises 14 residues. J lost 2 bases, V lost 2 bases, and 2 bases had no gene match. This CDR3 reads CASSDQTGNYGYTF. For the CDR3, the DNA is TGTGCCAGCAGTGACCAGACAGGGAACTATGGCTACACCTTC.

The chain uses TRBV2 and TRBJ2-2, with TRBD1 matching 7 bases. V shed 5 bases, J shed 5 bases, and the junction held 8 bases outside the gene matches. The CDR3 spans 15 residues. Germline loops: CDR1 SNHLY, CDR2 FYNNEI. This CDR3 is CASSPTRQGTGELFF. For the CDR3, the DNA is TGTGCCAGCAGTCCGACGAGACAGGGAACCGGGGAGCTGTTTTTT.

This clone was recorded once. V and J are TRBV2 and TRBJ2-4, with 10 bases fitting TRBD2. The CDR3 loop spans 16 amino acids. V lost 3 bases and J lost 1; bases outside the gene matches: 3. Germline V gene lookup returns CDR1 SNHLY and CDR2 FYNNEI. The CDR3 here is CASSEGSGGAKNIQYF. The CDR3 DNA reads as TGTGCCAGCAGTGAGGGTAGCGGGGGGGCCAAAAACATTCAGTACTTC.

The J gene is TRBJ1-6, the V gene TRBV11-2, with D unresolved. The germline CDR1 and CDR2 sequences are SGHAT and FQNNGV. CDR3 size: 17 residues. V lost 4 bases to trimming and J lost 7 bases, with 20 bases between them. CDR3 in amino acids: CASSSLRHSGLNSPLHF. DNA for the CDR3: TGTGCCAGCAGCTCCCTCCGACACAGTGGGCTCAATTCACCCCTCCACTTT.